Each of the 9 T cell receptor beta chains below was sequenced from the same sample in a study of PD-L1 blockade in urothelial cancer. Specified time point: pretreatment peripheral blood. The assay was immunoSEQ multiplex PCR, and TCRdb's table has in-frame clones only and misses some. The table includes tens of thousands of clones, roughly 89% detected once. This sample comprised PBMCs, obtained around atezolizumab (anti-PD-L1) treatment. The receptors were sampled from a man in his sixties with urothelial cancer.

The count of this clone is one. DNA of the CDR3: TGTGCCAGCAGTTTGATACCGGGACAGAACTATGGCTACACCTTC. Encoded protein: CASSLIPGQNYGYTF. This chain joins TRBV28 and TRBJ1-2, with 7 bases lining up with TRBD1. The CDR3 spans 15 residues. Germline CDR1 MDHEN, CDR2 SYDVKM. The J segment lost 2 bases and the V segment lost 3 bases, leaving 6 bases of the junction unmatched.

The V and J genes are TRBV4-3 and TRBJ2-2; no clear D. CDR3 length: 15 residues. Germline lookup yields CDR1 LGHNA and CDR2 YSLEER. V lost 1 base and J 1 base, leaving 7 bases between the germline ends. The CDR3 DNA is TGCGCCAGCAGCCAAGGTTCCTTGAACACCGGGGAGCTGTTTTTT. Its protein product is CASSQGSLNTGELFF.

The chain has TRBV9 and TRBJ2-2, with 11 bases lining up with TRBD2. The CDR3 is made up of 16 amino acids. Trimming took 4 bases from V and 2 from J; bases not matched to a gene: 4. Germline V lookup: CDR1 SGDLS, CDR2 YYNGEE. Here the CDR3 DNA reads TGTGCCAGCAGCTTTACTAGCGGGGGTAACACCGGGGAGCTGTTTTTT. This translates into CASSFTSGGNTGELFF.

The J gene is TRBJ2-1, the V gene TRBV29-1; D call uncertain. CDR3 length: 17 amino acids. The germline V gene encodes CDR1 SQVTM and CDR2 ANQGSEA. With 5 bases removed from V and 0 bases from J, the gap between germline ends came to 20 bases. The DNA of the CDR3 is TGCAGCGTTCGTAAAACCCAGTACCAAAGCTCCTACAATGAGCAGTTCTTC. Its protein is CSVRKTQYQSSYNEQFF.

The chain has TRBV27 and TRBJ1-2; a possible D gene is TRBD1 (5 bases). The germline CDR1 and CDR2 sequences are MNHEY and SMNVEV (reference sequence). The CDR3 has 15 amino acids. V lost 8 bases to trimming and J lost 4 bases, with 20 bases between them. CDR3: CASDNYRSIGYGYTF. CDR3 sequence (DNA): TGTGCCAGCGATAATTACAGGAGTATCGGCTATGGCTACACCTTC.

This sequence joins TRBV5-4 and TRBJ1-4, with TRBD1 matching 10 bases. Losses at the gene ends were 3 bases for V and 7 bases for J; bases not matched to a gene: 6. CDR1 and CDR2 (germline): SGHNT, YYREEE (reference sequence). This CDR3 has 15 amino acids. CDR3 residues: CASSSGQGGGEKLFF. In DNA form, the CDR3 reads TGTGCCAGCAGCTCCGGACAGGGGGGGGGTGAAAAACTGTTTTTT.

The chain recombines TRBV28 with TRBJ2-5, with TRBD1 matching over 7 bases. Germline CDR1 reads MDHEN; CDR2 reads SYDVKM. Unmatched junction bases numbered 6, after V lost 5 bases and J lost 3 bases. The length of the CDR3 is 14 residues. In DNA, the CDR3 is TGTGCCAGCAGTAAGCGACAGGGAGAAGAGACCCAGTACTTC. This gives the protein CASSKRQGEETQYF.

The chain recombines TRBV25-1 with TRBJ1-1; D unresolved. CDR3 length equals 13 residues. Trimming removed 8 bases from V and 0 bases from J, with 10 bases in between. Germline V CDR1 and CDR2: MGHDK, SYGVNS. The CDR3 bases are TGTGCCAGCCTAGGCCCACTGAACACTGAAGCTTTCTTT. Translating gives CASLGPLNTEAFF.

This chain uses TRBV10-3 with TRBJ1-3; TRBD1 matches 10 bases. Germline CDR1 and CDR2: ENHRY and SYGVKD. Trimming took 6 bases from V and 0 from J; bases not matched to a gene: 20. The CDR3 is made up of 21 amino acids. As DNA, the CDR3 is TGTGCCATCAGAAACTCGCCGGGACAGGGGCTCTCTCGGTCCTCTGGAAACACCATATATTTT. Residues: CAIRNSPGQGLSRSSGNTIYF.